This is a list of T cell receptor beta chains from one sample in a study of STAT5B mutations in CD4+ large granular lymphocyte leukemia. TCRdb's table, derived via immunoSEQ multiplex PCR, lists solely in-frame clones and lacks some. The table has tens of thousands of clones, 72% seen once. The specimen was CD4+ T cells from blood buffy coats. These receptors were taken from a human donor in good health. Each CDR3 is given with its conserved first and last residue. The order of the fields is CDR3 DNA, CDR3 protein, J gene, V gene, clone size, D gene. A D gene is named only where the DNA matches it firmly. Size tells how often a clone was seen (once, few, many) or the class of an expanded clone, and some rows leave it out.

TGTGCCAGCACCCGGGGGGGGCTTTCCACAGATACGCAGTATTTT,CASTRGGLSTDTQYF,TRBJ2-3,TRBV7-2,-,TRBD2
TGTGCCAGCAGCTTAATCACTGAAGCTTTCTTT,CASSLITEAFF,TRBJ1-1,TRBV7-6,-,-
TGTGCCAGCAGCCTCACAGGGTCCACCTATGGCTACACCTTC,CASSLTGSTYGYTF,TRBJ1-2,TRBV5-5,-,-
TGTGCCAGTAGTCGGACAGGGGGCTCCTATAATTCACCCCTCCACTTT,CASSRTGGSYNSPLHF,TRBJ1-6,TRBV19,-,TRBD1
TGTGCCAGCAGTTACGGCAGGAATCAATCACCCCTCCACTTT,CASSYGRNQSPLHF,TRBJ1-6,TRBV6-5,few,-
TGTGCCATCAGTGAGGGGGACACCGGGCCCTACGAGCAGTACTTC,CAISEGDTGPYEQYF,TRBJ2-7,TRBV10-3,-,-
TGCGCCAGCAGCCCCGGGACAGGGGAATGGCGTAACACCGGGGAGCTGTTTTTT,CASSPGTGEWRNTGELFF,TRBJ2-2,TRBV5-1,-,TRBD1
TGCGCCAGCAGCCAGCAACCCGACTGGGACAGGACCGATGGCTACACCTTC,CASSQQPDWDRTDGYTF,TRBJ1-2,TRBV4-3,few,TRBD1
TGCGCCAGCAGCCAAAGGGGGACCCATTCACCCCTCCACTTT,CASSQRGTHSPLHF,TRBJ1-6,TRBV4-3,-,-
TGTGCCAGCACCCCCCTGACAGGACCTTATTCACCCCTCCACTTT,CASTPLTGPYSPLHF,TRBJ1-6,TRBV5-8,-,-
TGTGCCAGCCGATTAGCGGGGCTTATCCCCGGGGAGCTGTTTTTT,CASRLAGLIPGELFF,TRBJ2-2,TRBV2,once,TRBD2
TGCGCCAGCAGCCCCGTTCTCCGGGACAGGGGGCAGCCCCAGCATTTT,CASSPVLRDRGQPQHF,TRBJ1-5,TRBV4-3,few,TRBD1
TGTGCCAGCAGCCGATTCAGACAGGGGGACACTGAAGCTTTCTTT,CASSRFRQGDTEAFF,TRBJ1-1,TRBV4-2,few,TRBD1
TGTGCCAGTAGTATTAACACTCATTCCAAAAACATTCAGTACTTC,CASSINTHSKNIQYF,TRBJ2-4,TRBV19,-,-
TGTGCCAGCTCTCCAGGGTTCCCCGGGACCCAGTACTTC,CASSPGFPGTQYF,TRBJ2-5,TRBV28,-,-
TGTGCCAGCACCTTACCCCGACCTGAAGCTTTCTTT,CASTLPRPEAFF,TRBJ1-1,TRBV2,-,-
TGCGCCAGCAGCTCGCTACGACTAGCTCCAAGCACAGATACGCAGTATTTT,CASSSLRLAPSTDTQYF,TRBJ2-3,TRBV5-1,-,TRBD2
TGTGCCAGCAGCGGCAACAGGGGGGGTTGGGCCCTCCACTTT,CASSGNRGGWALHF,TRBJ1-6,TRBV7-2,-,TRBD1
TGTGCCATCAGTGAGCCACTAGCGGGGGTTGTTGAGCAGTTCTTC,CAISEPLAGVVEQFF,TRBJ2-1,TRBV10-3,once,TRBD2
TGTGCCAGCAGCTTGGGTAGGGCCACCGGGGAGCTGTTTTTT,CASSLGRATGELFF,TRBJ2-2,TRBV5-4,-,-
TGTGCCACACGGGTACTGCCGAATTCACCCCTCCACTTT,CATRVLPNSPLHF,TRBJ1-6,TRBV28,-,-
TGCGCCAGCAGCCCCCAGGACAGGATGAACACTGAAGCTTTCTTT,CASSPQDRMNTEAFF,TRBJ1-1,TRBV5-1,few,TRBD1
TGTGCCACAAAGGAGAGTAATTCACCCCTCCACTTT,CATKESNSPLHF,TRBJ1-6,TRBV10-3,-,-
TGTGCCAGCAGCCAACTGGGATTGGATCAGCCCCAGCATTTT,CASSQLGLDQPQHF,TRBJ1-5,TRBV14,-,-